The clone carrying this T cell receptor beta chain was detected ten times or more. The junction had 5 bases not matched to a gene; V was cut back by 7 bases and J by 5 bases. Germline CDR1 reads LGHNA; CDR2 reads YNFKEQ. CDR3 length: 14 residues. The sample belongs to a study of shared clonotypes between healthy human individuals. Repertoires were generated with immunoSEQ multiplex PCR, while TCRdb's copy carries only in-frame clones and drops some. The table has 450,000 to 550,000 clones, 79% seen once. The V and J genes are TRBV4-2 and TRBJ2-1; TRBD2 agrees at 10 bases. Sequencing input: PBMCs. The sequence derives from a woman aged 35 to 49 in good health. Some clones in this sample may be carry-over from other donors' samples. CDR3 bases: TGTGCCAGCACGCCGGGACTAGCGAACAATGAGCAGTTCTTC. It specifies CASTPGLANNEQFF.